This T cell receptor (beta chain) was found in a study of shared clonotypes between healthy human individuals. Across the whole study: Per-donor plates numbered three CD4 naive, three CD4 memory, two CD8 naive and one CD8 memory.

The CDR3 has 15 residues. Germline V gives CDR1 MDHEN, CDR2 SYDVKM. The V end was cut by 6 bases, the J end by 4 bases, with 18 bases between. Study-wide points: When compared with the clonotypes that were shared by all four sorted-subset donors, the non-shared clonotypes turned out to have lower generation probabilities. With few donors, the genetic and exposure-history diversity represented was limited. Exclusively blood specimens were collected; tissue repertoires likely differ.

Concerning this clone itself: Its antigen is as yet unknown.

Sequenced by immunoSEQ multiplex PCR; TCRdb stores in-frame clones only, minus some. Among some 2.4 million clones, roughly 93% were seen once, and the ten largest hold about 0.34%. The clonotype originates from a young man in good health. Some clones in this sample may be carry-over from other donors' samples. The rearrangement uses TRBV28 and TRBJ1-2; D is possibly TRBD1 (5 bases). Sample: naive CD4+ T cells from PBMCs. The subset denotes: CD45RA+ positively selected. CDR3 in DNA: TGTGCCAGCAGCTTAGGTCCGGGACCGGTCTATGGCTACACCTTC. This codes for CASSLGPGPVYGYTF.